This record concerns one T cell receptor (beta chain) sequence. This specimen comes from a study of T cell responses to AZD1222 COVID-19 vaccine. Germline CDR1 ENHRY, CDR2 SYGVKD. The CDR3 is 17 residues long. The ends lost 1 base at V and 2 bases at J; junction bases unmatched: 7. TCRdb's table, derived via immunoSEQ multiplex PCR, lists solely in-frame clones and lacks some. The data contain about 76,000 clones, 70% to 90% of them singletons. The sequence derives from an adult in good health. The sample here was peripheral blood, taken on day 0 of AZD1222 vaccination. The chain joins TRBV10-3 to TRBJ2-1, with TRBD2 matching over 8 bases. This CDR3 is CAISEWGSGGTYNEQFF. CDR3 nucleotide sequence: TGTGCCATCAGTGAGTGGGGGTCGGGGGGGACCTACAATGAGCAGTTCTTC.